The rows below give T cell receptor beta chains drawn from one sample of a study of patients and donors after allogeneic stem cell transplantation. TCRdb re-analysed the RT-PCR reads in MiXCR, keeping a single row per CDR3 protein. The table includes approximately 21,000 distinct CDR3 sequences, around 28% detected once. The sequenced sample consisted of blood, either unsorted or a sorted T cell fraction (not recorded which). These receptors were taken from a human donor who was either an allogeneic HSCT recipient or a stem cell or donor lymphocyte infusion donor (not recorded which). It is not recorded whose cells these are; they may come from a transplant donor. CDR3s include the opening cysteine and the closing phenylalanine or tryptophan. D genes are given only for firm matches. The size field is filled for only some rows; it gives once, few, many or a size class.

J	D	V	size	CDR3	DNA
TRBJ1-1	NA	TRBV11-2	NA	CASSSTPWDGNTEAFF	TGTGCCAGCAGCTCCACCCCGTGGGATGGGAACACTGAAGCTTTCTTT
TRBJ1-4	NA	TRBV6-2/TRBV6-3	NA	CASSYSWAGEKLFF	TGTGCCAGCAGTTACTCGTGGGCTGGTGAAAAACTGTTTTTT
TRBJ1-2	NA	TRBV6-1	few	CASTRTATPGYTF	TGTGCCAGCACCAGGACAGCAACCCCTGGCTACACCTTC
TRBJ1-3	NA	TRBV4-3	few	CASSQASGESGNTIYF	TGCGCCAGCAGTCAGGCCTCAGGAGAGTCTGGAAACACCATATATTTT
TRBJ2-3	NA	TRBV20-1	NA	CSARDVMTSSTDTQYF	TGCAGTGCTAGAGATGTCATGACATCTAGCACAGATACGCAGTATTTT
TRBJ1-1	NA	TRBV12-3/TRBV12-4	NA	CASSFGGGNTEAFF	TGTGCCAGCAGTTTTGGGGGAGGAAACACTGAAGCTTTCTTT
TRBJ1-1	NA	TRBV4-3	many	CASSLRAVGGTEAFF	TGCGCCAGCAGCCTACGAGCGGTCGGGGGCACTGAAGCTTTCTTT
TRBJ1-2	TRBD1	TRBV29-1	many	CSVSTGGWGDYGYTF	TGCAGCGTTTCGACAGGGGGCTGGGGGGACTATGGCTACACCTTC
TRBJ1-5	NA	TRBV20-1	NA	CSASPGRGDQPQHF	TGCAGTGCTAGCCCAGGGAGAGGGGATCAGCCCCAGCATTTT
TRBJ2-1	NA	TRBV5-5	many	CASSLGRAYNEQFF	TGTGCCAGCAGCTTGGGACGGGCTTACAATGAGCAGTTCTTC
TRBJ2-7	NA	TRBV20-1	NA	CSARRGQSSYEQYF	TGCAGTGCCCGGAGGGGACAAAGCTCCTACGAGCAGTACTTC
TRBJ2-7	TRBD2	TRBV4-1	medium-sized	CASSQLLAGGHYEQYF	TGCGCCAGCAGCCAACTACTAGCGGGGGGCCACTACGAGCAGTACTTC
TRBJ2-1	TRBD1	TRBV13	few	CASSLGRTGYNEQFF	TGTGCCAGCAGCTTAGGTAGGACAGGGTACAATGAGCAGTTCTTC
TRBJ2-5	NA	TRBV7-9	NA	CASSPLRGPAFETQYF	TGTGCCAGCAGCCCTCTACGGGGGCCCGCCTTTGAAACCCAGTACTTC
TRBJ2-5	NA	TRBV5-1	many	CASSLAGTLEETQYF	TGCGCCAGCAGTCTCGCCGGGACTCTTGAGGAGACCCAGTACTTC
TRBJ1-6	NA	TRBV27	NA	CASRLQGPNSPLHF	TGTGCCAGCAGACTACAGGGACCTAATTCACCCCTCCACTTT
TRBJ1-3	TRBD1	TRBV20-1	NA	CSAPDRVSGNTIYF	TGCAGTGCGCCCGACAGGGTCTCTGGAAACACCATATATTTT
TRBJ1-6	NA	TRBV6-6	few	CASSYQGNSYNSPLHF	TGTGCCAGCAGTTATCAGGGGAACTCCTATAATTCACCCCTCCACTTT
TRBJ1-1	TRBD1	TRBV12-5	many	CASAPDRVQANTEAFF	TGTGCTAGTGCCCCTGACAGGGTTCAGGCGAACACTGAAGCTTTCTTT
TRBJ1-1	NA	TRBV20-1	NA	CSAGEWQGGRNTEAFF	TGCAGTGCAGGGGAGTGGCAGGGCGGTCGAAACACTGAAGCTTTCTTT
TRBJ1-4	TRBD1	TRBV12-3/TRBV12-4	NA	CASSFQLTGKVGEKLFF	TGTGCCAGCAGTTTCCAACTGACAGGGAAAGTAGGGGAAAAACTGTTTTTT
TRBJ1-6	NA	TRBV5-6	NA	CASSLARGVFNSPLHF	TGTGCCAGCAGCTTAGCCAGGGGCGTCTTTAATTCACCCCTCCACTTT
TRBJ2-3	TRBD2	TRBV2	few	CASSELAGTDTQYF	TGTGCCAGCAGTGAGCTAGCGGGCACAGATACGCAGTATTTT
TRBJ2-3	TRBD2	TRBV28	NA	CASSFGTSGASTDTQYF	TGTGCCAGCAGTTTTGGGACTAGCGGGGCTAGCACAGATACGCAGTATTTT
TRBJ1-1	NA	TRBV29-1	few	CSVARTVEAFF	TGCAGCGTTGCACGGACAGTTGAAGCTTTCTTT
TRBJ1-4	TRBD1	TRBV4-3	few	CASSHNRGTDEKLFF	TGCGCCAGCAGCCATAACAGGGGAACAGATGAAAAACTGTTTTTT
TRBJ1-1	NA	TRBV20-1	few	CSARGGATEAFF	TGCAGTGCTAGAGGAGGGGCAACTGAAGCTTTCTTT
TRBJ1-2	NA	TRBV5-1	NA	CASSNLRNYGYTF	TGCGCCAGCAGTAATCTAAGGAACTATGGCTACACCTTC
TRBJ1-5	TRBD1	TRBV5-1	few	CASSFTGTGLQPQHF	TGCGCCAGCAGCTTTACCGGGACAGGGCTTCAGCCCCAGCATTTT
TRBJ2-3	TRBD1	TRBV7-9	few	CASSSRQGPPGTDTQYF	TGTGCCAGCAGCTCTCGACAGGGCCCTCCTGGCACAGATACGCAGTATTTT
TRBJ1-5	NA	TRBV10-3	NA	CAISESGSRNQPQHF	TGTGCCATCAGTGAGTCAGGGTCCCGGAATCAGCCCCAGCATTTT
TRBJ2-2	NA	TRBV5-1	NA	CASSAPGATYTGELFF	TGCGCCAGCAGCGCCCCCGGGGCCACCTACACCGGGGAGCTGTTTTTT
TRBJ2-3	NA	TRBV29-1	few	CSVEGQATDTQYF	TGCAGCGTTGAAGGTCAGGCCACAGATACGCAGTATTTT
TRBJ2-2	NA	TRBV12-3/TRBV12-4	NA	CASSLGHTGELFF	TGTGCCAGCAGTTTAGGGCACACCGGGGAGCTGTTTTTT
TRBJ1-1	NA	TRBV5-5	NA	CASSLVVTEAFF	TGTGCCAGCAGCTTAGTGGTTACTGAAGCTTTCTTT
TRBJ1-3	NA	TRBV5-6	few	CASSFSKKQPGNTIYF	TGTGCCAGCAGCTTTAGTAAGAAGCAACCTGGAAACACCATATATTTT
TRBJ1-3	NA	TRBV6-5	NA	CASSPQLHCCSGNTIYF	TGTGCCAGCAGTCCACAACTTCACTGCTGCTCTGGAAACACCATATATTTT
TRBJ1-1	NA	TRBV20-1	many	CSANQGTMTPAFF	TGCAGTGCGAATCAGGGAACGATGACTCCAGCTTTCTTT
TRBJ1-1	NA	TRBV6-6	NA	CASSYGGAEAFF	TGTGCCAGCAGTTACGGAGGGGCTGAAGCTTTCTTT
TRBJ2-1	NA	TRBV12-3/TRBV12-4	NA	CASSLGRSSYNEQFF	TGTGCCAGCAGTTTGGGGCGAAGCTCCTACAATGAGCAGTTCTTC
TRBJ2-5	NA	TRBV7-9	few	CASSLEDQYF	TGTGCCAGCAGCTTAGAGGACCAGTACTTC
TRBJ1-2	NA	TRBV20-1	few	CSSLAGLYGYTF	TGCAGTTCCCTGGCCGGCCTCTATGGCTACACCTTC
TRBJ1-1	NA	TRBV28	few	CASSLYGGATEAFF	TGTGCCAGCAGTTTATATGGGGGGGCCACTGAAGCTTTCTTT
TRBJ1-4	TRBD1	TRBV5-1	large	CASSSDRAPNEKLFF	TGCGCCAGCAGCTCCGACAGGGCCCCTAATGAAAAACTGTTTTTT
TRBJ1-1	NA	TRBV10-3	many	CAISESVGRRNTEAFF	TGTGCCATCAGTGAGTCGGTGGGCAGACGGAACACTGAAGCTTTCTTT
TRBJ1-2	NA	TRBV28	many	CASSPLFGTDNYGYTF	TGTGCCAGCAGTCCGCTATTCGGGACGGATAACTATGGCTACACCTTC
TRBJ1-6	NA	TRBV10-3	many	CAISESTGSYNSPLHF	TGTGCCATCAGTGAGTCGACAGGATCCTATAATTCACCCCTCCACTTT
TRBJ1-2	TRBD1	TRBV12-3/TRBV12-4	few	CASSLRDRGLYGYTF	TGTGCCAGCAGTCTCCGGGACAGGGGTCTCTATGGCTACACCTTC
TRBJ1-6	NA	TRBV20-1	NA	CSARDSAFVLYNSPLHF	TGCAGTGCTAGAGACTCAGCGTTTGTTCTTTATAATTCACCCCTCCACTTT
TRBJ2-3	TRBD2	TRBV29-1	NA	CSVLGLAGNTDTQYF	TGCAGCGTTCTGGGACTAGCGGGGAACACAGATACGCAGTATTTT
TRBJ1-4	NA	TRBV12-3/TRBV12-4	few	CASSFIREKLFF	TGTGCCAGCAGTTTTATCCGGGAAAAACTGTTTTTT
TRBJ1-1	NA	TRBV6-2/TRBV6-3	NA	CASTTPFSGLNTEAFF	TGTGCCAGCACCACACCTTTCTCGGGATTGAACACTGAAGCTTTCTTT
TRBJ1-2	NA	TRBV11-2	NA	CASSLVGGYGYTF	TGTGCCAGCAGCTTAGTGGGGGGCTATGGCTACACCTTC
TRBJ1-3	NA	TRBV9	NA	CASSVARTPGNTIYF	TGTGCCAGCAGCGTAGCGAGGACCCCGGGAAACACCATATATTTT
TRBJ1-5	NA	TRBV4-3	few	CASSRGNDQPQHF	TGCGCCAGCAGCCGGGGGAACGATCAGCCCCAGCATTTT
TRBJ2-1	NA	TRBV3-1	NA	CASSQTDWYQETQFF	TGTGCCAGCAGCCAGACGGACTGGTACCAAGAGACCCAGTTCTTC
TRBJ1-3	NA	TRBV7-2	few	CASSLDSWGNTIYF	TGTGCCAGCAGCTTGGATTCCTGGGGAAACACCATATATTTT
TRBJ1-1	NA	TRBV6-5	NA	CASSYSFGGSTEAFF	TGTGCCAGCAGTTACTCCTTCGGGGGAAGTACTGAAGCTTTCTTT
TRBJ2-1	NA	TRBV24-1	NA	CATSDQTALINEQFF	TGTGCCACCAGTGATCAGACAGCACTTATCAATGAGCAGTTCTTC
TRBJ1-2	NA	TRBV12-3/TRBV12-4	NA	CATSAGSYGYTF	TGTGCCACGTCAGCAGGGAGCTATGGCTACACCTTC